This T cell receptor beta chain was identified in a study of CD8 T cells in ankylosing spondylitis. TCRdb reprocessed the 5' RACE reads via MiXCR and lists one record per CDR3 protein. The sample records around 140,000 distinct CDR3 sequences, about an eighth being singletons. The ends were cut back, 4 bases at V and 4 bases at J, with 13 bases in the middle. The CDR3 extends over 14 amino acids. Germline V gives CDR1 ENHRY, CDR2 SYGVKD. The genes are TRBV10-3 and TRBJ2-5, with D perhaps TRBD2 (5 bases). The sequencing input was blood, either unsorted or a sorted T cell fraction (not recorded which). The origin of this receptor is a female donor with ankylosing spondylitis or in good health (not recorded which). CDR3 loop: CAISGTGNPETQYF. The CDR3 nucleotides are TGTGCCATCAGTGGGACTGGGAATCCAGAGACCCAGTACTTC.